This T cell receptor (beta chain) was identified in a study of OX40 agonist ivuxolimab in advanced cancers. Regarding this clone: Its antigen is currently unknown.

Germline values: CDR1 SGHRS, CDR2 YFSETQ. V was clipped by 4 bases and J by 5 bases; unmatched bases: 7. The CDR3 sequence is 14 residues long. Sequenced by immunoSEQ multiplex PCR; TCRdb stores in-frame clones only, minus some. Among 60,000 to 75,000 clones listed, nearly 90% were seen once. Study-wide findings and caveats: The study observed clonal expansion of CD4+ and CD8+ blood T cells by week 6 at 0.1 to 3.0 mg/kg.

This receptor was identified in an adult with an advanced solid tumor such as melanoma, head and neck, liver or kidney cancer. The sample in question was CD4+ or CD8+ T cells sorted from blood, obtained in a trial of the OX40 agonist ivuxolimab. The chain uses TRBV5-1 and TRBJ1-2; TRBD1 matches at 8 bases. CDR3 sequence reads: CASSPVGQGYGYTF. The DNA for the CDR3 is TGCGCCAGCAGCCCTGTCGGACAGGGTTATGGCTACACCTTC.